These T cell receptor beta chains were read from a single sample in a study of blood T cell repertoires in COVID-19. This table comes from immunoSEQ multiplex PCR, and its TCRdb copy is limited to in-frame clones, with some not included. The data contain about 170,000 clones, around 90% of them singletons. Sequences were obtained from peripheral blood. Receptors were obtained from a woman between 50 and 59 years old with acute or convalescent COVID-19. Each CDR3 is given with its conserved first and last residue. D genes are given only for firm matches. Clone sizes are given selectively: once, few, many, or a class where the clone is expanded.

clone_size j_call v_call d_call cdr3_aa cdr3_nt
few TRBJ1-1 TRBV19 - CASSKREQNTEAFF TGTGCCAGTAGTAAGCGGGAACAGAACACTGAAGCTTTCTTT
- TRBJ1-6 TRBV18 - CASSTSIFGQEDSPLHF TGTGCCAGCTCCACCTCGATCTTCGGACAAGAGGATTCACCCCTCCACTTT
once TRBJ1-5 TRBV6-2/TRBV6-3 TRBD1 CASSFDRGGQPQHF TGTGCCAGCAGCTTTGACAGGGGTGGCCAGCCCCAGCATTTT
- TRBJ2-1 TRBV11-1 - CASNEKPGEQFF TGTGCCAGCAATGAAAAACCAGGTGAGCAGTTCTTC
- TRBJ1-4 TRBV7-9 TRBD1 CASGPGQGYEKLFF TGTGCCAGCGGTCCGGGACAGGGGTACGAAAAACTGTTTTTT
- TRBJ1-2 TRBV27 - CASSPSPGGFNGYTF TGTGCCAGCAGCCCTTCTCCCGGGGGTTTTAATGGCTACACCTTC
- TRBJ1-5 TRBV7-9 - CASSYTTGNNQPQHF TGTGCCAGCAGCTATACTACAGGGAACAATCAGCCCCAGCATTTT
- TRBJ1-2 TRBV5-1 TRBD1 CASRPEGTGRRGYTF TGCGCCAGCAGACCGGAAGGGACAGGGCGCAGGGGCTACACCTTC
- TRBJ2-2 TRBV5-1 - CASSNSTTGELFF TGCGCCAGCAGTAATAGCACAACCGGGGAGCTGTTTTTT
- TRBJ2-7 TRBV7-2 TRBD1 CASSWDRIYEQYF TGTGCCAGCAGCTGGGACAGAATCTACGAGCAGTACTTC
- TRBJ2-7 TRBV15 TRBD2 CATSRDLVGGSGRVYEQYF TGTGCCACCAGCAGAGACTTAGTAGGTGGTAGCGGGAGAGTTTACGAGCAGTACTTC
- TRBJ2-3 TRBV5-1 - CASSLAGFSPSTDTQYF TGCGCCAGCAGCTTAGCGGGCTTTTCCCCTAGCACAGATACGCAGTATTTT
- TRBJ1-2 TRBV5-1 TRBD1 CASSTDGTDYGYTF TGCGCCAGCAGCACCGACGGGACAGACTATGGCTACACCTTC
once TRBJ1-3 TRBV6-2/TRBV6-3 - CASSYSGGNTIYF TGTGCCAGCAGTTACTCCGGGGGAAACACCATATATTTT
- TRBJ1-2 TRBV4-3 - CASSPGGQGARYGYTF TGCGCCAGCAGCCCCGGAGGGCAGGGAGCTCGGTATGGCTACACCTTC
- TRBJ2-1 TRBV7-2 TRBD2 CASSLTSGASEQFF TGTGCCAGCAGTTTGACTAGCGGGGCTAGTGAGCAGTTCTTC
once TRBJ1-2 TRBV19 - CASSMGGARGYTF TGTGCCAGTAGTATGGGCGGGGCGCGGGGCTACACCTTC
- TRBJ2-1 TRBV10-2 - CASSDRPSYNEQFF TGCGCCAGCAGTGACCGTCCCTCCTACAATGAGCAGTTCTTC
- TRBJ2-2 TRBV5-1 - CASSLFRDDTGELFF TGCGCCAGCAGCTTGTTCAGGGATGACACCGGGGAGCTGTTTTTT
- TRBJ2-3 TRBV14 - CASSEKATGASTDTQYF TGTGCCAGCAGCGAGAAGGCGACAGGAGCGAGCACAGATACGCAGTATTTT
- TRBJ1-2 TRBV7-9 - CASSLAGMIGGYTF TGTGCCAGCAGCTTAGCCGGGATGATCGGTGGCTACACCTTC
- TRBJ2-5 TRBV5-1 TRBD2 CASSHRVSGGEETQYF TGCGCCAGCAGCCACCGGGTCAGCGGGGGGGAGGAGACCCAGTACTTC
- TRBJ2-4 TRBV7-2 TRBD2 CASSFRGLALPAKNIQYF TGTGCCAGCAGCTTCCGAGGACTAGCCCTCCCCGCCAAAAACATTCAGTACTTC
- TRBJ1-2 TRBV19 - CASSIGFTGIRYGYTF TGTGCCAGTAGTATAGGGTTTACAGGGATACGATATGGCTACACCTTC
- TRBJ1-5 TRBV3-1/TRBV3-2 TRBD1 CASSYGQGGQPQHF TGTGCCAGCAGCTACGGACAGGGAGGTCAGCCCCAGCATTTT
- TRBJ1-2 TRBV5-1 TRBD1 CASSLDRGFYGYTF TGCGCCAGCAGCTTGGACAGGGGCTTCTATGGCTACACCTTC
- TRBJ2-3 TRBV7-9 - CASRLLLEISTDTQYF TGTGCCAGCAGACTACTACTAGAGATTAGCACAGATACGCAGTATTTT
- TRBJ1-1 TRBV10-2 - CASSESGALNTEAFF TGCGCCAGCAGTGAGTCGGGAGCGCTGAACACTGAAGCTTTCTTT
- TRBJ1-5 TRBV3-1/TRBV3-2 - CASSQGAGNQPQHF TGTGCCAGCAGCCAAGGGGCGGGGAATCAGCCCCAGCATTTT
- TRBJ2-3 TRBV7-2 - CASRTQVTDTQYF TGTGCCAGCAGGACCCAGGTGACGGATACGCAGTATTTT
- TRBJ2-1 TRBV5-6 - CASSTGNEQFF TGTGCCAGCAGCACCGGCAATGAGCAGTTCTTC
- TRBJ1-2 TRBV10-3 - CAISETAKTQFYGYTF TGTGCCATCAGTGAAACAGCCAAGACGCAGTTCTATGGCTACACCTTC
few TRBJ1-5 TRBV5-1 - CASSRGNNQPQHF TGCGCCAGCAGTCGGGGGAACAATCAGCCCCAGCATTTT
- TRBJ1-1 TRBV3-1/TRBV3-2 TRBD1 CASSQAPGQGYTEAFF TGTGCCAGCAGCCAAGCCCCGGGACAGGGATATACTGAAGCTTTCTTT
- TRBJ1-6 TRBV19 - CASSITGGPTDSPLHF TGTGCCAGTAGTATTACGGGGGGCCCAACGGATTCACCCCTCCACTTT
- TRBJ1-6 TRBV25-1 TRBD1 CASRQGVGTPLHF TGTGCCAGCAGACAGGGGGTTGGAACACCCCTCCACTTT
once TRBJ2-7 TRBV5-1 - CASSLISGEQYF TGCGCCAGCAGCTTGATATCAGGAGAGCAGTACTTC
- TRBJ1-6 TRBV6-7 TRBD1 CASRKKGQAHNSPLHF TGTGCCAGCAGAAAAAAGGGACAGGCCCATAATTCACCCCTCCACTTT
- TRBJ1-1 TRBV7-3 - CASSLTQNTEAFF TGTGCCAGCAGCTTAACCCAGAACACTGAAGCTTTCTTT
- TRBJ2-5 TRBV6-5 TRBD1 CASSYGTVQETQYF TGTGCCAGCAGTTATGGGACAGTCCAAGAGACCCAGTACTTC
- TRBJ2-3 TRBV7-2 - CASSLSGTTDTQYF TGTGCCAGCAGCTTGAGCGGTACTACAGATACGCAGTATTTT
- TRBJ1-3 TRBV30 - CAFTRVAGNTIYF TGTGCCTTCACTCGAGTAGCTGGAAACACCATATATTTT
- TRBJ1-2 TRBV7-6 - CASSLEAGMRGYTF TGTGCCAGCAGCTTAGAGGCAGGAATGCGAGGCTACACCTTC
- TRBJ1-2 TRBV19 TRBD1 CASSVTGTVTNYGYTF TGTGCCAGTAGCGTAACCGGGACAGTCACTAACTATGGCTACACCTTC
- TRBJ2-3 TRBV7-2 - CASSLGGYTDTQYF TGTGCCAGCAGCTTAGGCGGATACACAGATACGCAGTATTTT
- TRBJ2-4 TRBV11-2 - CASSLVEEGLAKNIQYF TGTGCCAGCAGCTTAGTTGAGGAGGGACTAGCCAAAAACATTCAGTACTTC
once TRBJ1-2 TRBV7-2 - CASSLVREDGYTF TGTGCCAGCAGCTTAGTCAGGGAGGATGGCTACACCTTC
- TRBJ1-5 TRBV10-3 - CAISESEQASSNQPQHF TGTGCCATCAGTGAGTCGGAACAGGCGAGTAGCAATCAGCCCCAGCATTTT
- TRBJ1-1 TRBV3-1/TRBV3-2 - CASSLLNLGGTEAFF TGTGCCAGCAGCCTACTTAACCTGGGAGGGACTGAAGCTTTCTTT
- TRBJ1-1 TRBV30 TRBD1 CAWSLQTGEAFF TGTGCCTGGAGTCTCCAGACAGGGGAAGCTTTCTTT
- TRBJ2-5 TRBV6-5 - CASSSGVWETQYF TGTGCCAGCAGCTCGGGAGTTTGGGAGACCCAGTACTTC
few TRBJ1-1 TRBV9 TRBD1 CASSAAGQAEAFF TGTGCCAGCAGCGCCGCAGGACAGGCTGAAGCTTTCTTT
- TRBJ2-7 TRBV7-3 TRBD2 CASSVPITGGPPEDEQYF TGTGCCAGCTCCGTTCCTATTACGGGGGGGCCACCCGAGGACGAGCAGTACTTC
- TRBJ1-5 TRBV4-3 TRBD1 CASSQDDRGYQPQHF TGCGCCAGCAGCCAAGATGACAGGGGATATCAGCCCCAGCATTTT
- TRBJ2-7 TRBV19 TRBD2 CASSISGSSYEQYF TGTGCCAGTAGTATTAGCGGGAGCTCCTACGAGCAGTACTTC
- TRBJ2-7 TRBV5-1 - CASSLGAQSSYEQYF TGCGCCAGCAGCTTGGGGGCCCAGAGCTCCTACGAGCAGTACTTC